This paragraph reports one T cell receptor (beta chain). Its antigen is still unknown. Method: immunoSEQ multiplex PCR; TCRdb's copy keeps in-frame clones and lacks some. The sample yields about 2.4 million clones, roughly 93% seen once. This CDR3 is 17 amino acids long. Per germline, CDR1 LNHDA and CDR2 SQIVND (reference sequence). The germline V and J ends were trimmed by 7 bases and 8 bases, with 27 bases remaining between them. These data originate in a study of shared clonotypes between healthy human individuals. Points from the study as a whole: A handful of donors showed sharing of approximately 5% of naive CD4 clonotypes. Generation probability values for non-shared clonotypes were lower than those for clonotypes shared by all four donors. On the whole, naive subsets had larger estimated richness than memory subsets had.

The sequence came from a young man in good health. Some clones in this sample may be carry-over from other donors' samples. The rearrangement joins TRBV19 to TRBJ2-1, with TRBD1 as a possible D gene (6 bases). The sequenced sample consisted of naive CD4+ T cells from PBMCs. Subset in this sample: CD45RA+ positively selected. The CDR3 sequence is CASTSRGWDILSYEQFF. DNA for the CDR3: TGTGCCAGTACCTCCCGGGGATGGGACATCCTTTCATATGAGCAGTTCTTC.